This record covers a single T cell receptor (beta chain). The antigen is undetermined. The donors formed part of the approximately 130-subject validation cohort, distinct from the approximately 670-subject first cohort. The data originate from a study of cytomegalovirus exposure and HLA in healthy donors. Notes on the study in general: The classifier was said to identify cytomegalovirus status with high specificity and sensitivity.

The CDR3 has 14 amino acids. V lost 8 bases to trimming and J lost 1 base; unmatched junction nucleotides: 7. The germline CDR1 and CDR2 sequences are MNHNS and SASEGT. Method: immunoSEQ multiplex PCR; TCRdb's copy keeps in-frame clones and lacks some. The table shows hundreds of thousands of clones, with 80% to 90% occurring only once. This sequence was found in a woman in her late teens or twenties in good health and CMV-seropositive. The sequenced sample consisted of PBMCs. The chain employs TRBV6-1 and TRBJ1-1; 7 bases match TRBD1. Here the CDR3 DNA reads TGTGCCAGCGGGTGGGGACAGACGAACACTGAAGCTTTCTTT. Protein: CASGWGQTNTEAFF.